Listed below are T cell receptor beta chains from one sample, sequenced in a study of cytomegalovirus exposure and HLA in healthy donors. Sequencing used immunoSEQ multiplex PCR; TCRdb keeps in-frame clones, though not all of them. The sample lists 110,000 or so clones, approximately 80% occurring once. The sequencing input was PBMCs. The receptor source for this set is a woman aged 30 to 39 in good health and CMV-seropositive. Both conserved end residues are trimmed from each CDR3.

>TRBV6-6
ASSGTGREKLF
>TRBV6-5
ASSPFGGGGPEQY
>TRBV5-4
ASSPGTEQETQY
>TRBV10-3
AISASDKNYEQY
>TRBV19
ASRFISTGSDGYT
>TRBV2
ASSDDSTTGTTEAF
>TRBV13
ASSFMTRQKEAF
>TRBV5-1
ASSLGAGGRGSGANVLT
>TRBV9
ASSVGGAFWDTQY
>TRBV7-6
ASSSMTGGEQY
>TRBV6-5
ASARVSSYEQY
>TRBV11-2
ASSFVRDTEAF
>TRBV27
ASSWGLAGSYEQY
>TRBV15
ATSRDSLDRAEAF
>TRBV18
ASSPKGGYEQY
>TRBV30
AWKAGSLGNTIY
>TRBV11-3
ASSFVWGVSTQETQY
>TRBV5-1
ASRKHSGTQDEAQY
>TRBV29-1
SAGQHMNTEAF
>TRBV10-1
ASSEAGFSSYNEQF
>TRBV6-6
ASSSRQGYGYT
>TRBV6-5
ASGGLVGEQY
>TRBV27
ASSLSIAGVYNEQF
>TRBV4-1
ASSQVQSTEAF
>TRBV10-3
AISESQNTEAF
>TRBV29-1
SVEFLGGSNTEAF
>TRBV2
ASSEAPGQKNIQY
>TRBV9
ASSVAPGVTADTQY